This T cell receptor (beta chain) is from a study of blood T cell repertoires in COVID-19. Method: immunoSEQ multiplex PCR; TCRdb's copy keeps in-frame clones and lacks some. The table has roughly 220,000 clones, around 88% seen once. Recruits, aged about 18 to 90 years, lived in roughly 22 US areas. In assigning cohorts, the study relied on participant-reported clinical history. In germline, CDR1 is SNHLY, CDR2 FYNNEI. Trimming took off 0 bases at V and 8 bases at J, with 13 bases between the two ends. The CDR3 has 14 amino acids. The sequencing sample was made of PBMCs or T cells enriched from blood (not recorded which). This clonotype was obtained from a woman between 45 and 65 years old with acute COVID-19. This chain links TRBV2 with TRBJ1-2; D remains unclear. The CDR3 is CASSEAIPRGGYTF. CDR3 nucleotide sequence: TGTGCCAGCAGTGAAGCGATTCCCCGAGGGGGCTACACCTTC.